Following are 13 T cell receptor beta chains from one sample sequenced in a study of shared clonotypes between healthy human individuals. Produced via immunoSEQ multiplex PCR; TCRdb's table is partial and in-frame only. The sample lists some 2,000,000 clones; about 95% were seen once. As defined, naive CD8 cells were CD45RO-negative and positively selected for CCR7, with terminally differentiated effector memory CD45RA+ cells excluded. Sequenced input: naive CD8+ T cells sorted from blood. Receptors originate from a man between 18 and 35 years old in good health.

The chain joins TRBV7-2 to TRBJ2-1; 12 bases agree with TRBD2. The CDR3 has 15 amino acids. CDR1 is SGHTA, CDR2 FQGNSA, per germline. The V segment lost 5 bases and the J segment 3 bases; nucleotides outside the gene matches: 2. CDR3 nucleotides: TGTGCCAGCAGCGTACTAGCGGGGGGCTACAATGAGCAGTTCTTC. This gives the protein CASSVLAGGYNEQFF.

For the CDR3, the DNA is TGTGCCAGCAGATCACCTGGGGGTGGGCAGGGCTACGAGCAGTACTTC. Amino acids: CASRSPGGGQGYEQYF. The chain carries TRBV2 and TRBJ2-7; D assignment may be TRBD1 or TRBD2 (5 bases each). Trimming stripped 6 bases from V and 3 bases from J, with 21 bases between. This CDR3 has 16 residues. Germline CDR1 and CDR2: SNHLY and FYNNEI.

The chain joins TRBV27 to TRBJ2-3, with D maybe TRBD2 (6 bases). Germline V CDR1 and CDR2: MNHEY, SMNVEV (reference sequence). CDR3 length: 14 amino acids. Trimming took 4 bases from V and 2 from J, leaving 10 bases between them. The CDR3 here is CASSWGGTTDTQYF. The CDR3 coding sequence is TGTGCCAGCAGTTGGGGCGGGACCACAGATACGCAGTATTTT.

The chain's CDR3 is CASSPIPGGVGKNIQYF. CDR3 DNA: TGTGCCAGCAGTCCTATCCCAGGGGGCGTCGGGAAAAACATTCAGTACTTC. V usage is TRBV27 and J usage is TRBJ2-4; 8 bases match TRBD1. Germline loops: CDR1 MNHEY, CDR2 SMNVEV (reference sequence). There are 17 residues in the CDR3. V was pared by 5 bases and J by 4 bases, with 13 bases of the junction left unmatched.

CDR3 region: CASTDFSSTDTGELFF. The CDR3, as DNA: TGTGCCAGCACTGACTTTTCGTCGACCGACACCGGGGAGCTGTTTTTT. V is TRBV7-2 and J is TRBJ2-2; D unclear. Germline V gives CDR1 SGHTA, CDR2 FQGNSA. V was cut by 7 bases and J by 3 bases, with 18 bases left in between. The CDR3 consists of 16 residues.

The CDR3, as DNA: TGTGCCAGCAGCTCCGTTAGCACAGATACGCAGTATTTT. It translates to CASSSVSTDTQYF. The chain carries TRBV7-8 and TRBJ2-3; D is ambiguous. The V gene lost 4 bases and the J gene lost 0 bases, with 5 bases spanning the gap. The CDR3 runs to 13 residues. The germline gives CDR1 SGHVS, CDR2 FQNEAQ.

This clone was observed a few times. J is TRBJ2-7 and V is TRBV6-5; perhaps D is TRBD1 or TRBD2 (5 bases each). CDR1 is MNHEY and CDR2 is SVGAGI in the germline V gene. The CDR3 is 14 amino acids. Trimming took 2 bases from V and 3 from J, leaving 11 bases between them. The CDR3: CASSYAEGYYEQYF. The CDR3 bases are TGTGCCAGCAGTTACGCCGAGGGGTACTACGAGCAGTACTTC.

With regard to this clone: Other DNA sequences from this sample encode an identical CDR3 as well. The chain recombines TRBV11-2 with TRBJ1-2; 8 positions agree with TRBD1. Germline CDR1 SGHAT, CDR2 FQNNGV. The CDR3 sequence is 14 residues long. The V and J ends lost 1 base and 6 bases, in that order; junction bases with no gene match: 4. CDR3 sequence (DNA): TGTGCCAGCAGCTTAGTAGGGACAGGCGATGGCTACACCTTC. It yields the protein CASSLVGTGDGYTF.

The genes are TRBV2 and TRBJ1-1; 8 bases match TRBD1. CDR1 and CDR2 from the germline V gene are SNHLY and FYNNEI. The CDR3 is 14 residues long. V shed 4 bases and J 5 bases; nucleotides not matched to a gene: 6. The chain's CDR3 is CASSVPGQGTEAFF. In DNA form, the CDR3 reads TGTGCCAGCAGTGTCCCCGGACAGGGAACTGAAGCTTTCTTT.

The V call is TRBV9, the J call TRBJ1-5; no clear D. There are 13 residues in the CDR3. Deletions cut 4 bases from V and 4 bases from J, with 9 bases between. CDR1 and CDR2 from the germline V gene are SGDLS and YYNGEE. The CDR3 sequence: CASSTDLNQPQHF. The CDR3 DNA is TGTGCCAGCAGCACGGACCTAAATCAGCCCCAGCATTTT.

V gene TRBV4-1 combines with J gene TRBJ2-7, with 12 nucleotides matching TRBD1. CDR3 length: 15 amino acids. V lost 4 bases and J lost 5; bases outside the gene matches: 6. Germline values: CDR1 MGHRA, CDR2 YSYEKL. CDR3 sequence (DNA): TGCGCCAGCAGCCCGGGACAGGGGGCGGGAAACGAGCAGTACTTC. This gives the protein CASSPGQGAGNEQYF.

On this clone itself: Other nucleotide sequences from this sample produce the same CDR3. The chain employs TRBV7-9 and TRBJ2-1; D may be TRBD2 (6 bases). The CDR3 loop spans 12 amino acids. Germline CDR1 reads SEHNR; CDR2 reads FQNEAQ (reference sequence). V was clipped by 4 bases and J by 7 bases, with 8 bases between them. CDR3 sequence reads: CASSSAGNEQFF. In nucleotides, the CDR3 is TGTGCCAGCAGCTCGGCGGGGAATGAGCAGTTCTTC.

Here the CDR3 DNA reads TGTGCCAGCAGTTTGAGGGGCGAAATTTACGAGCAGTACTTC. It yields the protein CASSLRGEIYEQYF. V usage is TRBV28 and J usage is TRBJ2-7; either TRBD1 or TRBD2 may supply D (5 bases each). Looked up from germline, CDR1 is MDHEN and CDR2 is SYDVKM. The CDR3 has 14 amino acids. V lost 3 bases to trimming and J lost 4 bases, with 13 bases between them.